These T cell receptor beta chains were read from a single sample in a study of human T cells and chemical hapten exposure. In TCRdb, the RACE reads were re-called with MiXCR into one record per CDR3 protein. The sample contains under 200,000 distinct CDR3 sequences, around 30% of which appear only once. Sequencing was performed on whole blood, taken in connection with sensitization to the hapten diphenylcyclopropenone (DPC). The receptor set was obtained from a woman aged 30 to 39 with alopecia areata. Some clones in this sample may be carry-over from other donors' samples. Both conserved end residues are part of each CDR3. Each record gives: D gene, J gene, clone size, V gene, CDR3 length, CDR3 DNA, CDR3 protein. D genes are given only for firm matches. For some rows the clone size is stated as once, few or many, or as a class when expanded; others skip it.

. | TRBJ2-1 | . | TRBV5-4 | 13 | TGTGCCAGCAGCACCGGGACCAACAATGAGCAGTTCTTC | CASSTGTNNEQFF
. | TRBJ2-7 | . | TRBV29-1 | 12 | TGCAGCGTTGAAGATCCAGGGAGCGAGCAGTACTTC | CSVEDPGSEQYF
TRBD1 | TRBJ1-1 | few | TRBV12-3/TRBV12-4 | 15 | TGTGCCAGCAGTTTAGGGGGACAGGGGGTATTTGAAGCTTTCTTT | CASSLGGQGVFEAFF
. | TRBJ1-1 | few | TRBV27 | 14 | TGTGCCAGCAGTAGATACCGGGACAACACTGAAGCTTTCTTT | CASSRYRDNTEAFF
. | TRBJ1-5 | . | TRBV7-9 | 12 | TGTGCCAGCAGCCCGTGCACGGGGCCCCAGCATTTT | CASSPCTGPQHF
. | TRBJ1-6 | many | TRBV4-3 | 16 | TGCGCCAGCAGCCAAGATGGGACTCCCTATAATTCACCCCTCCACTTT | CASSQDGTPYNSPLHF
. | TRBJ1-6 | . | TRBV12-3/TRBV12-4 | 14 | TGTGCCAGCAGTCCCAGACCGCGCGATTCACCCCTCCACTTT | CASSPRPRDSPLHF
TRBD2 | TRBJ2-2 | few | TRBV10-2 | 18 | TGCGCCAGCATCGGAATCCAGGGACTAGCGGGAGGTACCGGGGAGCTGTTTTTT | CASIGIQGLAGGTGELFF
. | TRBJ2-1 | . | TRBV28 | 14 | TGTGCCACCAGACGGCCCTCCCTCTACAATGAGCAGTTCTTC | CATRRPSLYNEQFF
. | TRBJ2-5 | many | TRBV7-2 | 13 | TGTGCCAGCAGCTTAGGCGGGCAAGAGACCCAGTACTTC | CASSLGGQETQYF
TRBD2 | TRBJ2-7 | . | TRBV10-3 | 14 | TGTGCCATCAGTCGTATAGCGGGAGTTTGGGAGCAGTACTTC | CAISRIAGVWEQYF
TRBD2 | TRBJ2-3 | . | TRBV20-1 | 16 | TGCAGTGCTAGATCCGCTAGCGGGGGGGACACAGATACGCAGTATTTT | CSARSASGGDTDTQYF
. | TRBJ1-1 | . | TRBV25-1 | 15 | TGTGCCAGCAGGGTATCGACAGCCATGAACACTGAAGCTTTCTTT | CASRVSTAMNTEAFF
. | TRBJ2-3 | . | TRBV7-9 | 13 | TGTGCCAGCAGCACGGACCCAGCGGGTACGCAGTATTTT | CASSTDPAGTQYF
. | TRBJ2-6 | few | TRBV20-1 | 13 | TGCAGTGCATTCCCACCTGGGGCCAACGTCCTGACTTTC | CSAFPPGANVLTF
. | TRBJ1-1 | few | TRBV10-3 | 13 | TGTGCCATCACGGCGGACCTTGGCACTGAAGCTTTCTTT | CAITADLGTEAFF
. | TRBJ2-3 | few | TRBV29-1 | 11 | TGCAGCGTTGAGAGGTACGATACGCAGTATTTT | CSVERYDTQYF
. | TRBJ2-2 | few | TRBV5-8 | 12 | TGTGCCAGCAGCTTTAACACCGGGGAGCTGTTTTTT | CASSFNTGELFF
. | TRBJ2-3 | few | TRBV29-1 | 14 | TGCAGCGCCGACAGTAGTTTGGACACAGATACGCAGTATTTT | CSADSSLDTDTQYF
TRBD2 | TRBJ2-7 | many | TRBV5-4 | 15 | TGTGCCAGCAGCTCCGGATTAGCGGGGGGCTACGAGCAGTACTTC | CASSSGLAGGYEQYF
TRBD1 | TRBJ2-7 | . | TRBV28 | 16 | TGTGCCAGCAGTTTTAGTCTTCGGGACAGGAGCTACGAGCAGTACTTC | CASSFSLRDRSYEQYF
. | TRBJ2-3 | many | TRBV11-1 | 12 | TGTGCCAGCAGCTTAGGAAAAGATACGCAGTATTTT | CASSLGKDTQYF
TRBD2 | TRBJ2-7 | . | TRBV11-2 | 15 | TGTGCCAGCAGCTTAGCTTTTAGCGGGAGCTACGAGCAGTACTTC | CASSLAFSGSYEQYF
. | TRBJ1-5 | many | TRBV4-1 | 13 | TGCGCCAGCAGCCAAGCGAGTAATCAGCCCCAGCATTTT | CASSQASNQPQHF
. | TRBJ2-3 | . | TRBV7-2 | 14 | TGTGCCAGCAGCTTAGGCAGGGGCACAGATACGCAGTATTTT | CASSLGRGTDTQYF
. | TRBJ2-7 | few | TRBV19 | 15 | TGTGCCAGTAGTATAGACGGAAGGACCAACTACGAGCAGTACTTC | CASSIDGRTNYEQYF
TRBD2 | TRBJ2-3 | . | TRBV2 | 15 | TGTGCCAGCAGAACTAGCGGGGGCTACACAGATACGCAGTATTTT | CASRTSGGYTDTQYF
. | TRBJ2-1 | few | TRBV19 | 11 | TGTGCCAGTAGTATAGCCAATGAGCAGTTCTTC | CASSIANEQFF
. | TRBJ2-3 | . | TRBV7-2 | 15 | TGTGCCAGCAGCTTTCAGGAAGCATACACAGATACGCAGTATTTT | CASSFQEAYTDTQYF
. | TRBJ2-3 | few | TRBV29-1 | 13 | TGCAGCGTTGAAGTTCAGGAGTGGGATACGCAGTATTTT | CSVEVQEWDTQYF
. | TRBJ2-3 | few | TRBV4-2 | 16 | TGTGCCAGCAGCCAAGGCGCGCAAACTAGCACAGATACGCAGTATTTT | CASSQGAQTSTDTQYF
TRBD2 | TRBJ2-4 | few | TRBV9 | 16 | TGTGCCAGCAGCGCGAGCGGGGTTCTAGCCAAAAACATTCAGTACTTC | CASSASGVLAKNIQYF
TRBD2 | TRBJ2-7 | few | TRBV29-1 | 15 | TGCAGCGCCGTCCCCGGGACTAGCGGGAGTAACGAGCAGTACTTC | CSAVPGTSGSNEQYF
. | TRBJ1-2 | . | TRBV29-1 | 12 | TGCAGCGTTGAATCGTATAACTATGGCTACACCTTC | CSVESYNYGYTF
. | TRBJ2-5 | . | TRBV7-9 | 15 | TGTGCCAGCAGCCTCATTACACCGGTTCAAGAGACCCAGTACTTC | CASSLITPVQETQYF
. | TRBJ2-1 | . | TRBV19 | 16 | TGTGCCAGTAGTATATGGGGCTCCGCGCTGGCCAATGAGCAGTTCTTC | CASSIWGSALANEQFF
. | TRBJ2-2 | few | TRBV29-1 | 13 | TGCAGCGTTCCAGGGCTCGGAACCGGGGAGCTGTTTTTT | CSVPGLGTGELFF
TRBD2 | TRBJ2-1 | . | TRBV5-1 | 15 | TGCGCCAGCAGCTTGAGTGGCGGGAGCAGCGATGAGCAGTTCTTC | CASSLSGGSSDEQFF
TRBD1 | TRBJ1-1 | few | TRBV7-2 | 17 | TGTGCCAGCAGCTCTGGGACAGGGTGGGGGATAGGCGTGGAAGCTTTCTTT | CASSSGTGWGIGVEAFF
TRBD1 | TRBJ1-2 | few | TRBV6-5 | 17 | TGTGCCAGCAGCCCACTTTGGGACAGCTACCTATTGCATGGCTACACCTTC | CASSPLWDSYLLHGYTF
. | TRBJ1-4 | . | TRBV4-1 | 13 | TGCGCCAGCAGCTCACGGGCAAATGAAAAACTGTTTTTT | CASSSRANEKLFF
TRBD1 | TRBJ2-7 | many | TRBV28 | 13 | TGTGCCAGCAGCCCGGGACAGACCTACGAGCAGTACTTC | CASSPGQTYEQYF
. | TRBJ1-5 | few | TRBV28 | 15 | TGTGCCAGCAGTCGAACGGGAAATAGCAATCAGCCCCAGCATTTT | CASSRTGNSNQPQHF
. | TRBJ1-4 | once | TRBV10-3 | 13 | TGTGCCATCAGTGAAGAGAGAGATGAAAAACTGTTTTTT | CAISEERDEKLFF
. | TRBJ2-3 | . | TRBV6-5 | 17 | TGTGCCAGCAGTAGCCTTTTAGGGGCACCTCGCACAGATACGCAGTATTTT | CASSSLLGAPRTDTQYF
. | TRBJ1-5 | . | TRBV28 | 14 | TGTGCCAGCAAAAGGGACGCGTCAGGACAGCCCCAGCATTTT | CASKRDASGQPQHF
. | TRBJ2-3 | . | TRBV18 | 15 | TGTGCCAGCTCCTACACTAAGGGACCCACAGATACGCAGTATTTT | CASSYTKGPTDTQYF
. | TRBJ2-2 | few | TRBV20-1 | 13 | TGCAGTGCTAAGATCGCGAACACCGGGGAGCTGTTTTTT | CSAKIANTGELFF